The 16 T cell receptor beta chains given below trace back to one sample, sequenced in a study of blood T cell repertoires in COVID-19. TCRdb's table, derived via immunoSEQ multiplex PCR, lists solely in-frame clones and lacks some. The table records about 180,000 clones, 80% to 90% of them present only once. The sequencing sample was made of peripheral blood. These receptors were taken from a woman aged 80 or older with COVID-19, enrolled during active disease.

CDR3 bases: TGTGCCAGCAGCTTGACTAGCGGAAGCTCCTACGAGCAGTACTTC. It encodes CASSLTSGSSYEQYF. This chain links TRBV5-4 with TRBJ2-7, with 8 nucleotides matching TRBD2. The CDR3 is 15 residues long. The V gene end was trimmed by 1 base and the J gene end by 0 bases; junction bases not matched to a gene: 3. The germline V gene has CDR1 SGHNT and CDR2 YYREEE (reference sequence). Full variable domain (missing parts from reference TRBV5-4 and TRBJ2-7): ETGVTQSPTHLIKTRGQQVTLRCSSQSGHNTVSWYQQALGQGPQFIFQYYREEENGRGNFPPRFSGLQFPNYSSELNVNALELDDSALYLCASSLTSGSSYEQYFGPGTRLTVT.

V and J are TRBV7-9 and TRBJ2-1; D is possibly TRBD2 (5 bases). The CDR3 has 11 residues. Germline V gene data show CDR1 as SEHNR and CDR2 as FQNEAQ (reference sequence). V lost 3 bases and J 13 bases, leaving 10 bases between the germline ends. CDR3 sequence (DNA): TGTGCCAGCAGCTTGGGAGTTCTACAGTTCTTC. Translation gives CASSLGVLQFF.

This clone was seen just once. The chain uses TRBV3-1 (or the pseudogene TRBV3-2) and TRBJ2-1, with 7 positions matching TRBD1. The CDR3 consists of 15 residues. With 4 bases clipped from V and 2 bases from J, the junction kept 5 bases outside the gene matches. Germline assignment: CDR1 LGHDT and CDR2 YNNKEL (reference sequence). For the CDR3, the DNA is TGTGCCAGCAGCCCGGGGACAGATACCTACAATGAGCAGTTCTTC. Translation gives CASSPGTDTYNEQFF.

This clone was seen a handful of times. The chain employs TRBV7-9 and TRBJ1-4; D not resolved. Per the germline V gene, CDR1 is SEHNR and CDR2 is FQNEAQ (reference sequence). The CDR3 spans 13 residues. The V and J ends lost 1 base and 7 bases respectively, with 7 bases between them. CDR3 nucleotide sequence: TGTGCCAGCAGCTTAGACCGGGGTGAAAAACTGTTTTTT. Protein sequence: CASSLDRGEKLFF. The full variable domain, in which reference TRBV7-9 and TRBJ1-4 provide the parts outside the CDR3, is DTGVSQNPRHKITKRGQNVTFRCDPISEHNRLYWYRQTLGQGPEFLTYFQNEAQLEKSRLLSDRFSAERPKGSFSTLEIQRTEQGDSAMYLCASSLDRGEKLFFGSGTQLSVL.

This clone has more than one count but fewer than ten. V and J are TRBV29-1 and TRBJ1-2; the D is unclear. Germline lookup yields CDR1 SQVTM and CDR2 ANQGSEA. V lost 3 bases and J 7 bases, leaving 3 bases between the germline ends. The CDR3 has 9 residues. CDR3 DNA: TGCAGCGTTGACTCTGGCTACACCTTC. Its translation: CSVDSGYTF.

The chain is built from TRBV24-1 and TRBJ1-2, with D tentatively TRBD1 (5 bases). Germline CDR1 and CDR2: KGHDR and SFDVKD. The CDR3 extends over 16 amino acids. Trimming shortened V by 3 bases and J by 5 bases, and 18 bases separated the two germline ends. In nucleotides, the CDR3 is TGTGCCACCAGTGATCCGCAGATGGGGGGGAAGTATGGCTACACCTTC. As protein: CATSDPQMGGKYGYTF.

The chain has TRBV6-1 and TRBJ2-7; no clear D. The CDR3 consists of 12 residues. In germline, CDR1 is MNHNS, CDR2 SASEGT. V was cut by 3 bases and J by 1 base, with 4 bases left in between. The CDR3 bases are TGTGCCAGCAGTGATCCTTCCTACGAGCAGTACTTC. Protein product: CASSDPSYEQYF.

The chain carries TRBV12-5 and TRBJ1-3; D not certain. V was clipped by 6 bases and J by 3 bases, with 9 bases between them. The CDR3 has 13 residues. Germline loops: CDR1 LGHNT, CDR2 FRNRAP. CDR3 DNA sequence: TGTGCTAGTGGACTAGGGAGTGGAAACACCATATATTTT. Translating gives CASGLGSGNTIYF.

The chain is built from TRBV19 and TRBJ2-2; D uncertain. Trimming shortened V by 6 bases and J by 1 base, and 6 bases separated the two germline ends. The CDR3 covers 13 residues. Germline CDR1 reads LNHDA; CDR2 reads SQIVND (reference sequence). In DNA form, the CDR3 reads TGTGCCAGTAGCTACTTGAACACCGGGGAGCTGTTTTTT. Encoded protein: CASSYLNTGELFF.

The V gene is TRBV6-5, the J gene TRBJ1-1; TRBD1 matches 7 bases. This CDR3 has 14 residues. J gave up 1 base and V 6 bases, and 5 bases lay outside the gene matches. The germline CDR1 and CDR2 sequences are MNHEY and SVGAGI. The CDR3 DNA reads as TGTGCCAGCAGACGGGGACAGCAGAACACTGAAGCTTTCTTT. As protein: CASRRGQQNTEAFF.

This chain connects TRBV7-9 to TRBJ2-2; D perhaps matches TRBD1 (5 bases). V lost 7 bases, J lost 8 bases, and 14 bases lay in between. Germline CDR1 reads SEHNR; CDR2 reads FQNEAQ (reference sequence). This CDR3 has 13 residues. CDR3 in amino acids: CASNGARGGELFF. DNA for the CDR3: TGTGCCAGCAACGGAGCTAGGGGAGGGGAGCTGTTTTTT.

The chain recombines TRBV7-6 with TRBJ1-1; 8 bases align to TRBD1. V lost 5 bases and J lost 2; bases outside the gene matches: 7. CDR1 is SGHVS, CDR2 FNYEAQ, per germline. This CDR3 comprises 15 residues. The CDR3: CASSTSDRANTEAFF. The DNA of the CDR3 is TGTGCCAGCAGCACTTCGGACAGGGCTAACACTGAAGCTTTCTTT.

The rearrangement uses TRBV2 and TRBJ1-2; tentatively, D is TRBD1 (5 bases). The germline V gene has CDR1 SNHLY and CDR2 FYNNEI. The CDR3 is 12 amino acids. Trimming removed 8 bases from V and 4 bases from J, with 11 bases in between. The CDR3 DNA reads TGTGCCAGCGCCACAGGAGTCTATGGCTACACCTTC. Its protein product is CASATGVYGYTF.

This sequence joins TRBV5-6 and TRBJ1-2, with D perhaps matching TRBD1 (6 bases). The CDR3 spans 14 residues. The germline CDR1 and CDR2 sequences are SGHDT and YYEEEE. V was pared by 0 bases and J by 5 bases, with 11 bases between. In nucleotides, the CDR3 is TGTGCCAGCAGCTTGGAAGGGGGGGTTTATGGCTACACCTTC. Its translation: CASSLEGGVYGYTF.

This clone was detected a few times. The CDR3 loop is CASRTGAYNSPLHF. The CDR3 region has the DNA TGTGCCAGCAGAACCGGGGCCTATAATTCACCCCTCCACTTT. The gene calls are TRBV6-6 and TRBJ1-6; D is undetermined. The CDR3 contains 14 residues. Between the trimmed V and J ends, which lost 6 bases and 2 bases, there was a span of 8 bases. Germline CDR1 MNHNY, CDR2 SVGAGI (reference sequence).

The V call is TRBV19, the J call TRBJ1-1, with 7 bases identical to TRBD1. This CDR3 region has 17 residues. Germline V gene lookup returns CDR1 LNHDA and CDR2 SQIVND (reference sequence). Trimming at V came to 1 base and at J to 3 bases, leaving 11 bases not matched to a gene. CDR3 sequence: CASSIVGGGRGDTEAFF. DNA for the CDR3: TGTGCCAGTAGTATAGTCGGAGGTGGCAGGGGGGACACTGAAGCTTTCTTT.